These T cell receptor beta chains were read from a single sample in a study of T cells in Graves' hyperthyroidism and ophthalmopathy. TCRdb processed the multiplex PCR reads anew with MiXCR; each CDR3 protein has one entry. This sample has around 520,000 distinct CDR3 sequences, with approximately 14% found just once. The sample comprised blood. These TCRs come from a woman aged 18-29 years with Graves' hyperthyroidism. The CDR3 runs from the conserved cysteine through the conserved F or W. Each record gives: clone size, V gene, CDR3 length, J gene, CDR3 protein. Only part of the rows carry a size: once, few, many, or a class if the clone is expanded.

clone size: many; V gene: TRBV2; CDR3 length: 17; J gene: TRBJ1-6; CDR3 protein: CASSPSGGSSYNSPLHF
clone size: few; V gene: TRBV20-1; CDR3 length: 16; J gene: TRBJ2-3; CDR3 protein: CSARDLGAGITDTQYF
clone size: -; V gene: TRBV28; CDR3 length: 17; J gene: TRBJ2-1; CDR3 protein: CASSPWGGGYSYNEQFF
clone size: few; V gene: TRBV3-1; CDR3 length: 14; J gene: TRBJ2-1; CDR3 protein: CASSQDLLAGDQFF
clone size: many; V gene: TRBV12-3/TRBV12-4; CDR3 length: 16; J gene: TRBJ1-5; CDR3 protein: CASSWDRGGGNQPQHF
clone size: -; V gene: TRBV20-1; CDR3 length: 15; J gene: TRBJ1-5; CDR3 protein: CSARVGRKGLQPQHF
clone size: -; V gene: TRBV24-1; CDR3 length: 17; J gene: TRBJ2-1; CDR3 protein: CATSEQSGAYSYNEQFF
clone size: -; V gene: TRBV6-1; CDR3 length: 14; J gene: TRBJ2-2; CDR3 protein: CASSIDRVTGELFF
clone size: many; V gene: TRBV5-1; CDR3 length: 13; J gene: TRBJ1-2; CDR3 protein: CASSLTDYYGYTF
clone size: -; V gene: TRBV20-1; CDR3 length: 15; J gene: TRBJ1-2; CDR3 protein: CSARGSGQGEYGYTF
clone size: many; V gene: TRBV7-2; CDR3 length: 11; J gene: TRBJ1-6; CDR3 protein: CASSQGLPLHF
clone size: -; V gene: TRBV18; CDR3 length: 13; J gene: TRBJ1-6; CDR3 protein: CASSPHRNPPLHF
clone size: few; V gene: TRBV20-1; CDR3 length: 13; J gene: TRBJ2-3; CDR3 protein: CSASFGSRDTQYF
clone size: few; V gene: TRBV5-1; CDR3 length: 15; J gene: TRBJ1-4; CDR3 protein: CASSSLGNANEKLFF
clone size: many; V gene: TRBV27; CDR3 length: 15; J gene: TRBJ2-1; CDR3 protein: CASSSLAGEYNEQFF
clone size: many; V gene: TRBV20-1; CDR3 length: 14; J gene: TRBJ2-7; CDR3 protein: CSANDRVRGYEQYF